Here is one TCR beta chain with its context. As yet, its antigen is unknown. This sample was taken from a study of cytomegalovirus exposure and HLA in healthy donors. On the study more broadly: Unique TCRs numbering roughly 85 million, obtained from HLA-typed donors, made up an early data release.

CDR3 size: 14 residues. V gave up 4 bases and J gave up 1 base; unmatched junction bases: 6. Germline CDR1 is SQVTM and CDR2 is ANQGSEA. Study-wide results and caveats: A later analysis revealed that TCR association rates differed between HLA loci, peaking at DRB1 and bottoming out at HLA-C. An analysis done earlier found most TCR beta V segments productive about 87% or about 30% of the time.

The PCR contained 60 Vbeta and 13 Jbeta primers. The repertoire was sequenced with immunoSEQ multiplex PCR; TCRdb's copy has only in-frame clones and lacks some. The table shows some 90,000 clones, with around 86% occurring only once. The receptor comes from a woman between 65 and 79 years old in good health and CMV-seropositive. This chain links TRBV29-1 with TRBJ2-7; 8 positions agree with TRBD1. Material for sequencing was PBMCs. In DNA, the CDR3 is TGCAGCGTTGCCCGACAGGGGTCTTCCTACGAGCAGTACTTC. This codes for CSVARQGSSYEQYF.